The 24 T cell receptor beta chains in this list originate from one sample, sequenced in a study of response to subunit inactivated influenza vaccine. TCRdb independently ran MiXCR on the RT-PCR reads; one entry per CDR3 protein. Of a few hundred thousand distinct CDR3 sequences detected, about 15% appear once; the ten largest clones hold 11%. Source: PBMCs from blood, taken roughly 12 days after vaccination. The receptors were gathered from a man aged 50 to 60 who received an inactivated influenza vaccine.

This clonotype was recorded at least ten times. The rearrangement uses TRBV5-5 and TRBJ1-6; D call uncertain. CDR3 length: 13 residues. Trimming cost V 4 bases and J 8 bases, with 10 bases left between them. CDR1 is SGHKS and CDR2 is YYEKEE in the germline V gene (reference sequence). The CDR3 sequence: CASSRQPDSPLHF. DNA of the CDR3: TGTGCCAGCAGCCGCCAACCAGATTCACCCCTCCACTTT.

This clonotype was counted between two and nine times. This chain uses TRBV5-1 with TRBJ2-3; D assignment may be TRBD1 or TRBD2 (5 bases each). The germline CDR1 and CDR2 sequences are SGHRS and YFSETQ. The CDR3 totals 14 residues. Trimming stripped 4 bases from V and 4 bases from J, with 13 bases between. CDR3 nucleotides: TGCGCCAGCAGCGATACTCGGGGCGCAGATACGCAGTATTTT. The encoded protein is CASSDTRGADTQYF.

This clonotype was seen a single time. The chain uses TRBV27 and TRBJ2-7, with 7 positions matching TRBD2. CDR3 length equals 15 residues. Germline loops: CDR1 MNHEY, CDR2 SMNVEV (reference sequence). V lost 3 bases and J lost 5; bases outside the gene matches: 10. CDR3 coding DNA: TGTGCCAGCAGTTTGGTGAGGGGAGGGTTCCACGAGCAGTACTTC. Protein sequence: CASSLVRGGFHEQYF.

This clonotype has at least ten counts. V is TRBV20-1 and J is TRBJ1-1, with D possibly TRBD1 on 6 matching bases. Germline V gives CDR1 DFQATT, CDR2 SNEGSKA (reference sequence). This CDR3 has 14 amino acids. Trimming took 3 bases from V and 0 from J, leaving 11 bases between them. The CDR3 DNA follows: TGCAGTGCTAGGTCCGGGGGGCTGAACACTGAAGCTTTCTTT. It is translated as CSARSGGLNTEAFF.

CDR3 sequence: CATSTRPYEQYF. CDR3 in DNA: TGTGCCACCAGCACCCGTCCCTACGAGCAGTACTTC. The chain couples TRBV15 to TRBJ2-7; D unclear. Germline CDR1 LNHNV, CDR2 YYDKDF (reference sequence). Deletions cut 4 bases from V and 2 bases from J, with 6 bases between. The CDR3 runs to 12 residues.

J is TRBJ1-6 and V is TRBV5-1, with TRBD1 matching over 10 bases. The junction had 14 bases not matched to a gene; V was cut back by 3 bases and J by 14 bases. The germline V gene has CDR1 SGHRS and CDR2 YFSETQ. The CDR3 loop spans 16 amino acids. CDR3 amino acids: CASSWETGGPSGALHF. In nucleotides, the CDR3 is TGCGCCAGCAGCTGGGAGACAGGGGGCCCATCAGGGGCCCTCCACTTT.

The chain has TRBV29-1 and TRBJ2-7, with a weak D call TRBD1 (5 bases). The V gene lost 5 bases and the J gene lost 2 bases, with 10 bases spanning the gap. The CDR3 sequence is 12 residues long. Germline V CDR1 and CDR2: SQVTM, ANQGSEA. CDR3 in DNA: TGCAGCGTTAGCTGGGGCCCCTACGAGCAGTACTTC. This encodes CSVSWGPYEQYF.

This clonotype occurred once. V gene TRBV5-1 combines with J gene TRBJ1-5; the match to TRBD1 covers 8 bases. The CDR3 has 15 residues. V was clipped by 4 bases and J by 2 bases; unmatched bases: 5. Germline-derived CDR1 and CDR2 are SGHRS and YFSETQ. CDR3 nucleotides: TGCGCCAGCAGCCGGACAGGGATAGGCAATCAGCCCCAGCATTTT. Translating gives CASSRTGIGNQPQHF.

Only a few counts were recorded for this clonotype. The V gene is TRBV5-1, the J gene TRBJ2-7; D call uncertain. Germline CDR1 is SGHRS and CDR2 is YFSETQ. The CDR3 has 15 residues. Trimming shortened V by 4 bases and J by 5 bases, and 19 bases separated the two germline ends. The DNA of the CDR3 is TGCGCCAGCAGCGCCCGTTCGAGGCCAGCCCACGAGCAGTACTTC. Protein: CASSARSRPAHEQYF.

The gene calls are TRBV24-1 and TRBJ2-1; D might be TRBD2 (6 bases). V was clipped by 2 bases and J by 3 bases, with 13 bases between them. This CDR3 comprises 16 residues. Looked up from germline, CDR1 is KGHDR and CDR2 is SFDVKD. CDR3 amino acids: CATSDYGGEYYNEQFF. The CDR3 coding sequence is TGTGCCACCAGTGATTACGGCGGGGAGTACTACAATGAGCAGTTCTTC.

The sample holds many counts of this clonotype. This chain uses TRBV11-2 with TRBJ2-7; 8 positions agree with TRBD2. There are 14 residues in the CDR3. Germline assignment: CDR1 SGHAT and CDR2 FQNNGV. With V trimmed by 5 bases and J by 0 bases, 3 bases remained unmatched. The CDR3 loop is CASSVTSGSYEQYF. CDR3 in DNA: TGTGCCAGCAGCGTCACTAGCGGCTCCTACGAGCAGTACTTC.

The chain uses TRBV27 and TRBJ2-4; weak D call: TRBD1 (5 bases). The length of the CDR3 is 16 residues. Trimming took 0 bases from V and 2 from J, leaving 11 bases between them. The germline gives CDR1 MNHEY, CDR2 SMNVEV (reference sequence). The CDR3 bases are TGTGCCAGCAGTTTATCCCCCCAGGGTTCCAAAAACATTCAGTACTTC. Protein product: CASSLSPQGSKNIQYF.

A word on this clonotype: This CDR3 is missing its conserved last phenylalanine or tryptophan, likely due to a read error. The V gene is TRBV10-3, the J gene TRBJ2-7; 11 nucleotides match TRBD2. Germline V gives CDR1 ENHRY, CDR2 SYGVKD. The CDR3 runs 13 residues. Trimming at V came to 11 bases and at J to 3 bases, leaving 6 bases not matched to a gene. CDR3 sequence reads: CAARGTSGYEQYY. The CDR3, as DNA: TGTGCCGCCCGTGGGACTAGCGGCTACGAGCAGTACTAC.

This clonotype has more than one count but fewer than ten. The CDR3 here is CASRVASGGMSSYNEQFF. The CDR3 DNA sequence: TGCGCCAGCAGGGTGGCTAGCGGGGGGATGAGCTCCTACAATGAGCAGTTCTTC. The chain couples TRBV5-1 to TRBJ2-1; TRBD2 aligns across 11 bases. Germline-derived CDR1 and CDR2 are SGHRS and YFSETQ. Unmatched junction bases numbered 10, after V lost 5 bases and J lost 0 bases. The CDR3 is 18 amino acids.

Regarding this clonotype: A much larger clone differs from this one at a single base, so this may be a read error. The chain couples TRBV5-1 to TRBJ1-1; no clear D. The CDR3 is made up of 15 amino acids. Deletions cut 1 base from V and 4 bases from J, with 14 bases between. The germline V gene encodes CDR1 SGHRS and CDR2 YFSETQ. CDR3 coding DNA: TGCGCCAGCAGCTTGATGCGAGCTAGCGGCACTGAAGCTTTCTTT. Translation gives CASSLMRASGTEAFF.

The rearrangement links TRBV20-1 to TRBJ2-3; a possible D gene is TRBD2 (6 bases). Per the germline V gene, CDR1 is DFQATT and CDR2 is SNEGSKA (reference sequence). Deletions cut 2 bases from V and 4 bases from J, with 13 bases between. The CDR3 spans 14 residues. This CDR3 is CSARRPGAPDTQYF. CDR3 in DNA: TGCAGTGCTAGACGGCCGGGAGCTCCAGATACGCAGTATTTT.

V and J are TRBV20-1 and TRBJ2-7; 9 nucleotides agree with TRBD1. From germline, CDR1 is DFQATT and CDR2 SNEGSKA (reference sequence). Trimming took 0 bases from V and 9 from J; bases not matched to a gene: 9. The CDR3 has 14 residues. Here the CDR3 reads CSARDLGQGIGQYF. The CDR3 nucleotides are TGCAGTGCTAGAGATTTAGGACAGGGGATTGGGCAGTACTTC.

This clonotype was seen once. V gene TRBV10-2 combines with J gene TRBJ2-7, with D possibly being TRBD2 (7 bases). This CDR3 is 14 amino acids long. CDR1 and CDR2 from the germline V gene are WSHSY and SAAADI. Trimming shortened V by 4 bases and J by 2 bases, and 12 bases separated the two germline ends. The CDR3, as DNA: TGCGCCAGCAGTGGAGGGGGGGCAACCTACGAGCAGTACTTC. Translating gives CASSGGGATYEQYF.

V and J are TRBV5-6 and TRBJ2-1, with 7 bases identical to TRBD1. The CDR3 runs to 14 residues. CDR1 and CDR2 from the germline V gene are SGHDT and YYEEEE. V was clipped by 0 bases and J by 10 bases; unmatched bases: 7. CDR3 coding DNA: TGTGCCAGCAGCTTGGGACAGGGTTTCAGGGAGCAGTTCTTC. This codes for CASSLGQGFREQFF.

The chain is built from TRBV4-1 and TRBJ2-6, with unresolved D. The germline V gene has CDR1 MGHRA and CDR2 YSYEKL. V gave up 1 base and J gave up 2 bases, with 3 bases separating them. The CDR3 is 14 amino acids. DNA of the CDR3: TGCGCCAGCAGCCAAGTTACTGGGGCCAACGTCCTGACTTTC. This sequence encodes CASSQVTGANVLTF.

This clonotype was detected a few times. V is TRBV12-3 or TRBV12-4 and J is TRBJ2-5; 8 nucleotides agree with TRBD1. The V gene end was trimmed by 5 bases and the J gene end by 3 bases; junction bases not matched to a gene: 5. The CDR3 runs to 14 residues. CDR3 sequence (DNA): TGTGCCAGCAGTCCAACGACAGGGGAAGAGACCCAGTACTTC. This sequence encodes CASSPTTGEETQYF.

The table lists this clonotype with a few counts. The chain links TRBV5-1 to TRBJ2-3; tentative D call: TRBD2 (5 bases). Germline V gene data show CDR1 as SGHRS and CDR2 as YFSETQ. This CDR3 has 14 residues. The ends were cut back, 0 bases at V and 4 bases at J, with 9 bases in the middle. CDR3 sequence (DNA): TGCGCCAGCAGCTTGGCAGGACTTCCAGATACGCAGTATTTT. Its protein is CASSLAGLPDTQYF. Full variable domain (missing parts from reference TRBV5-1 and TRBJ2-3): KAGVTQTPRYLIKTRGQQVTLSCSPISGHRSVSWYQQTPGQGLQFLFEYFSETQRNKGNFPGRFSGRQFSNSRSEMNVSTLELGDSALYLCASSLAGLPDTQYFGPGTRLTVL.

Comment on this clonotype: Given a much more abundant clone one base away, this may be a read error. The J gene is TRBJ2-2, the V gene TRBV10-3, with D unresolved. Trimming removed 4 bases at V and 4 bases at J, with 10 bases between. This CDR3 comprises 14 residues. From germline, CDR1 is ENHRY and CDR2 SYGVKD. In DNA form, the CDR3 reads TGTGCCATCAGTGGCAAGGCTGGCACCGGGGAGCTGTTTTTT. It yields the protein CAISGKAGTGELFF.

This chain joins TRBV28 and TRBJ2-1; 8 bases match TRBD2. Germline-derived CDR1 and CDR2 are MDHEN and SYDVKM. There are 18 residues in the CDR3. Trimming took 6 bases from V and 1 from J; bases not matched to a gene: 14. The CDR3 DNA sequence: TGTGCCAGCAGGACCTCCCTTTCGGGACTAGGGTCCTACAATGAGCAGTTCTTC. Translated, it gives CASRTSLSGLGSYNEQFF. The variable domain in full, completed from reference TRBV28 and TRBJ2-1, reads DVKVTQSSRYLVKRTGEKVFLECVQDMDHENMFWYRQDPGLGLRLIYFSYDVKMKEKGDIPEGYSVSREKKERFSLILESASTNQTSMYLCASRTSLSGLGSYNEQFFGPGTRLTVL.